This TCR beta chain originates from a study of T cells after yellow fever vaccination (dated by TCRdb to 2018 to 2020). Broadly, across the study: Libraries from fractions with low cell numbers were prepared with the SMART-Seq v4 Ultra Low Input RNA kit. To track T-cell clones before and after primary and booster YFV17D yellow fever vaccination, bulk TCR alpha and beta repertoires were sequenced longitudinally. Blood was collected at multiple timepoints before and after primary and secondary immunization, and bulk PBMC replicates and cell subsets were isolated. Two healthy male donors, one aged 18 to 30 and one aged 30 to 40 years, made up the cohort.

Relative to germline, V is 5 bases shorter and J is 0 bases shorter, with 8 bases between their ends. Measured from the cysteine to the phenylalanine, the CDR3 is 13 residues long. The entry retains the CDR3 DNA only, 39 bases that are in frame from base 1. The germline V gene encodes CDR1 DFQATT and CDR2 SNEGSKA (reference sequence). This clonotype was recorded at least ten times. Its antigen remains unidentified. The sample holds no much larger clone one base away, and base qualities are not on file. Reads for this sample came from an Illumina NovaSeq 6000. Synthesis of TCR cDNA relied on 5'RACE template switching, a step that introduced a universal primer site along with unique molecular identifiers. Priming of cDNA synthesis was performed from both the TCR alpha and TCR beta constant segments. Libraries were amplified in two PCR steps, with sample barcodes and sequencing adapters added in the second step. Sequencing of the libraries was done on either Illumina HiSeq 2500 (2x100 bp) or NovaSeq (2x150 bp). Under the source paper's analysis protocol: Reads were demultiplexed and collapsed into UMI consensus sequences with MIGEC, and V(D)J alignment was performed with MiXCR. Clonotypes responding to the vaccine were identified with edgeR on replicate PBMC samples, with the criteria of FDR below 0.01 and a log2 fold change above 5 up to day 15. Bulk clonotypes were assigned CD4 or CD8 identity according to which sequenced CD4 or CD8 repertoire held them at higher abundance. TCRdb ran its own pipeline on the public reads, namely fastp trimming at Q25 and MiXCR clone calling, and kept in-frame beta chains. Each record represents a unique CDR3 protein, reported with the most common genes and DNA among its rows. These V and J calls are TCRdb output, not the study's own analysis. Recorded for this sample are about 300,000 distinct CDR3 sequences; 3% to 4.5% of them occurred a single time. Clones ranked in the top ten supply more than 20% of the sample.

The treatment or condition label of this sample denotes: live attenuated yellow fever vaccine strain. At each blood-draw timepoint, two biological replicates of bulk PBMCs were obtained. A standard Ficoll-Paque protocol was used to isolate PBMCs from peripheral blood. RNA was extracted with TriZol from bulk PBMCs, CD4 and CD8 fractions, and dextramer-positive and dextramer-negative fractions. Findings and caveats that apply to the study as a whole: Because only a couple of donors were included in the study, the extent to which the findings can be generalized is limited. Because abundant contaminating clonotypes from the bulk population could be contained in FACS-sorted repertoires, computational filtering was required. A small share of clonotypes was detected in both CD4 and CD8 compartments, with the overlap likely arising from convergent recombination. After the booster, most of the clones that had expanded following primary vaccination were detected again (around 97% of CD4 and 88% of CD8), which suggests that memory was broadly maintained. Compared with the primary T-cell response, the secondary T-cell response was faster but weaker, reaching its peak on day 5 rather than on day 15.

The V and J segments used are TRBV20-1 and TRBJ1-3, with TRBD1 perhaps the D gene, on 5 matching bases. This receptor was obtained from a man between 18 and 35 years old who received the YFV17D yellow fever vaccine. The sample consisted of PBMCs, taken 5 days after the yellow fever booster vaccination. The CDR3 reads CSAPGTSGNTIYF. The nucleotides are TGCAGTGCTCCAGGGACCTCTGGAAACACCATATATTTT.